This is a list of T cell receptor beta chains from one sample in a study of T cells in Graves' hyperthyroidism and ophthalmopathy. TCRdb processed the multiplex PCR reads anew with MiXCR; each CDR3 protein has one entry. The data contain hundreds of thousands of distinct CDR3 sequences, 38% of them singletons. Sequenced sample: blood. The receptors shown here come from a man between 18 and 35 years old with Graves' hyperthyroidism. Each CDR3 is given without its conserved first and last residue.

TRBV11-1,TRBJ2-2,ASTEMGVTGELF
TRBV7-9,TRBJ2-7,ASSPPAGTVFTYEQY
TRBV4-1,TRBJ2-5,ASTSEGETQY
TRBV19,TRBJ1-1,ASLGVMAF
TRBV12-3/TRBV12-4,TRBJ1-1,ASNYRMGGTAF
TRBV7-2,TRBJ1-1,ASSPKTTPPSF
TRBV12-3/TRBV12-4,TRBJ1-5,ASSFRQGHNQPQH
TRBV29-1,TRBJ1-2,SAAEDYGYT
TRBV5-1,TRBJ2-7,ASSRNSYEQY
TRBV4-1,TRBJ1-2,ASSQVDASYGYT
TRBV29-1,TRBJ2-7,SVDSGGRVGEQY
TRBV10-3,TRBJ2-5,AISEGLAGPPKHH
TRBV10-3,TRBJ1-5,ATRGQAPYQPQH
TRBV10-3,TRBJ1-5,AISVPGEVQPQH
TRBV6-5,TRBJ1-5,ASSSEGSNQPQH
TRBV10-3,TRBJ2-3,AIRTSGGASDTQY
TRBV14,TRBJ2-7,ASGLAHYEQY
TRBV5-5,TRBJ2-7,ASSLTARSYEQY
TRBV7-2,TRBJ2-2,ASSLVGVYDTGELF
TRBV7-8,TRBJ1-1,ASSQELDRLNTEAF
TRBV29-1,TRBJ1-2,SVDPGGIYGYT
TRBV7-9,TRBJ1-3,ASREGAPLSGNTIY
TRBV2,TRBJ1-5,ASSLDRGLLQPQH
TRBV10-3,TRBJ1-5,AISEGSLGDNHQPQH
TRBV25-1,TRBJ2-7,ASSEYPGYEQY
TRBV7-2,TRBJ2-7,ASSLDKVVQY
TRBV19,TRBJ1-1,ASTWTGDTEAF
TRBV7-8,TRBJ2-5,ASSPAVGGSKTQY
TRBV29-1,TRBJ2-3,SVGLRGRTDTQY
TRBV20-1,TRBJ2-2,SARAQGVGGANTGELF
TRBV20-1,TRBJ2-5,SARDRETVGTQY
TRBV29-1,TRBJ1-2,SVEDSGAHYGYT
TRBV20-1,TRBJ1-1,SANRDPPYTGDTEAF
TRBV9,TRBJ1-1,ASSVENTEAL
TRBV7-3,TRBJ2-2,ASSSGTFNTGKLF
TRBV12-3/TRBV12-4,TRBJ1-2,ASSDSGSYGYT
TRBV7-8,TRBJ2-7,ASSYRDTRSYEQY
TRBV19,TRBJ1-5,ASSLRQVSNQPQH
TRBV20-1,TRBJ2-5,SAPGQAWETQY
TRBV7-8,TRBJ2-5,ASSLALLASQETQY
TRBV7-2,TRBJ2-7,ASSRTPLTSEQY
TRBV5-1,TRBJ2-7,ASSLGAGGAGAYEQY
TRBV24-1,TRBJ2-5,ASSFAGEGETQY
TRBV25-1,TRBJ1-1,ASAVGADTEAF